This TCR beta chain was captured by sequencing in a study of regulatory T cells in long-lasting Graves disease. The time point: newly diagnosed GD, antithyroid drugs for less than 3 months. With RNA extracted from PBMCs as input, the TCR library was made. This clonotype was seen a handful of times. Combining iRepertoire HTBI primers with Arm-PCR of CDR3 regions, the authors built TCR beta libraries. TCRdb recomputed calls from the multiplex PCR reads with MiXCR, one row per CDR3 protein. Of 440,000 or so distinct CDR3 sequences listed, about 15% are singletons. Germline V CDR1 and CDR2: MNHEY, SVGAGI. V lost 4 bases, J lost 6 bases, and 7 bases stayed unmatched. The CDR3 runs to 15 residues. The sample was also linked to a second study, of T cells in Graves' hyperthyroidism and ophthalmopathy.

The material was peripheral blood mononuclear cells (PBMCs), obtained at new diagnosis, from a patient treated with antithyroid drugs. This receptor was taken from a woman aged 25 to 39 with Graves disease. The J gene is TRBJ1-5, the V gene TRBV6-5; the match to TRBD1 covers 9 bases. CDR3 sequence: CASSLGQGGSQPQHF. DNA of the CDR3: TGTGCCAGCAGTTTGGGACAGGGAGGTAGTCAGCCCCAGCATTTT.